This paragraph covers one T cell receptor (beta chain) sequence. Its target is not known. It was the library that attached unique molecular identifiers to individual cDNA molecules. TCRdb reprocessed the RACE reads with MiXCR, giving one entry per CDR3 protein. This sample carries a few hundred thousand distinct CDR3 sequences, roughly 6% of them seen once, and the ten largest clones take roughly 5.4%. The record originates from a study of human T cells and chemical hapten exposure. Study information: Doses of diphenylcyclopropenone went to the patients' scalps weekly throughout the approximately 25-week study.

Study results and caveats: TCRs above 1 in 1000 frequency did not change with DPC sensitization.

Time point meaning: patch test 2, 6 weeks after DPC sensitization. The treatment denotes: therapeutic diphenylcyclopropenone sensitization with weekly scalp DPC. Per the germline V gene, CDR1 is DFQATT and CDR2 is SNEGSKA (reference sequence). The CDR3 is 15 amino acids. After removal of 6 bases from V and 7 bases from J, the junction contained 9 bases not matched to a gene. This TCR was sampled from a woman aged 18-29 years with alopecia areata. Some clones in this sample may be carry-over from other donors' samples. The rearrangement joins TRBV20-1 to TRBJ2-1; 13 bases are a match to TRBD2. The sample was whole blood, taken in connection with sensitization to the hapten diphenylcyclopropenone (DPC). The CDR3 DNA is TGCAGTGCCCAACCCACTAGCGGGGGGGTTAATGAGCAGTTCTTC. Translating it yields CSAQPTSGGVNEQFF.